This is a list of T cell receptor beta chains from one sample in a study of response to subunit inactivated influenza vaccine. A single record per CDR3 protein comes from TCRdb applying MiXCR to the RT-PCR reads. The table shows around 570,000 distinct CDR3 sequences, with around 10% occurring only once. The same data also contributed to another study, on T cells expressing NK-cell markers.

The specimen comprised PBMCs from blood, sampled on the day of vaccination. The receptors shown here come from a man aged 50 to 60 who received an inactivated influenza vaccine. The conserved cysteine and the conserved F or W are not part of the CDR3 here. The order of the fields is clone size, V gene, J gene, CDR3 protein. For some rows the clone size is stated as once, few or many, or as a class when expanded; others skip it.

clone size: -
V gene: TRBV23-1
J gene: TRBJ2-1
CDR3 protein: ASSQSMTSGRFKF

clone size: -
V gene: TRBV10-3
J gene: TRBJ1-1
CDR3 protein: AISERGMGTEAF

clone size: few
V gene: TRBV12-3/TRBV12-4
J gene: TRBJ2-7
CDR3 protein: ASSLRQVSYEQY

clone size: many
V gene: TRBV2
J gene: TRBJ2-3
CDR3 protein: ASRRTSGSTDTQY

clone size: few
V gene: TRBV7-2
J gene: TRBJ1-5
CDR3 protein: ASSLRQSTPQH

clone size: -
V gene: TRBV2
J gene: TRBJ2-5
CDR3 protein: ASRTSGGAQTQY

clone size: many
V gene: TRBV10-3
J gene: TRBJ1-3
CDR3 protein: AISEVARSGNTIY

clone size: few
V gene: TRBV9
J gene: TRBJ2-1
CDR3 protein: ASSGGGALYNEQF

clone size: few
V gene: TRBV5-1
J gene: TRBJ2-5
CDR3 protein: ASSYGGKQETQY

clone size: -
V gene: TRBV7-2
J gene: TRBJ2-7
CDR3 protein: ASSFPPSYEQY

clone size: -
V gene: TRBV18
J gene: TRBJ2-3
CDR3 protein: ASSTQGNTQY

clone size: -
V gene: TRBV4-1
J gene: TRBJ2-7
CDR3 protein: ASSRFPGLDGYEQY

clone size: -
V gene: TRBV4-3
J gene: TRBJ1-4
CDR3 protein: VSSHIPGTGDFATNEKLF

clone size: -
V gene: TRBV9
J gene: TRBJ2-1
CDR3 protein: ASSVGRGTGGEQF

clone size: -
V gene: TRBV12-3/TRBV12-4
J gene: TRBJ2-3
CDR3 protein: ASTQDNTDTQY

clone size: few
V gene: TRBV20-1
J gene: TRBJ2-2
CDR3 protein: SARELYRAGELF

clone size: -
V gene: TRBV6-1
J gene: TRBJ2-1
CDR3 protein: ASSPSGGNGEQF

clone size: few
V gene: TRBV4-1
J gene: TRBJ2-7
CDR3 protein: ASSQDPGMYEQY

clone size: -
V gene: TRBV15
J gene: TRBJ1-6
CDR3 protein: ATSSYAGVGRSLH

clone size: -
V gene: TRBV4-1
J gene: TRBJ2-3
CDR3 protein: ASVAGQTSTDTQY

clone size: many
V gene: TRBV20-1
J gene: TRBJ2-3
CDR3 protein: SASPPGAGRDTQY

clone size: few
V gene: TRBV4-2
J gene: TRBJ2-3
CDR3 protein: ASSITGPRSADTQY

clone size: -
V gene: TRBV5-1
J gene: TRBJ2-5
CDR3 protein: ASSRTGGEETQY

clone size: -
V gene: TRBV7-6
J gene: TRBJ2-7
CDR3 protein: ASSPLTSLNIYEQY

clone size: -
V gene: TRBV20-1
J gene: TRBJ2-3
CDR3 protein: SAIGGLAADTQY

clone size: few
V gene: TRBV12-3/TRBV12-4
J gene: TRBJ2-3
CDR3 protein: ASSLAKDLTDTQY

clone size: many
V gene: TRBV6-2/TRBV6-3
J gene: TRBJ1-1
CDR3 protein: ASSSVMNTEAF

clone size: few
V gene: TRBV29-1
J gene: TRBJ1-5
CDR3 protein: SALGGFGQPQH

clone size: -
V gene: TRBV14
J gene: TRBJ1-4
CDR3 protein: ASSQDRGKVDEKLF

clone size: -
V gene: TRBV6-5
J gene: TRBJ2-7
CDR3 protein: ASSYSLQGSYEQY

clone size: many
V gene: TRBV12-3/TRBV12-4
J gene: TRBJ2-3
CDR3 protein: ASQGTRRTDTQY

clone size: few
V gene: TRBV12-3/TRBV12-4
J gene: TRBJ2-7
CDR3 protein: ASSFSGNYEQY

clone size: -
V gene: TRBV30
J gene: TRBJ2-3
CDR3 protein: AWSVNGDTQY

clone size: -
V gene: TRBV29-1
J gene: TRBJ2-1
CDR3 protein: SVTTVFGGVDEQF

clone size: -
V gene: TRBV6-1
J gene: TRBJ2-3
CDR3 protein: ASKYRQSTDTQY

clone size: -
V gene: TRBV11-2
J gene: TRBJ2-1
CDR3 protein: ASCSYALAGGNEQF

clone size: -
V gene: TRBV4-1
J gene: TRBJ2-1
CDR3 protein: ASSQTQVRDSYRQGYNEQF

clone size: few
V gene: TRBV11-3
J gene: TRBJ2-3
CDR3 protein: ASSLWAGISTDTQY

clone size: few
V gene: TRBV3-1
J gene: TRBJ2-2
CDR3 protein: ASSQDNQGQANTGELF

clone size: few
V gene: TRBV12-3/TRBV12-4
J gene: TRBJ2-1
CDR3 protein: ASSSTAPIIYNEQF

clone size: many
V gene: TRBV12-3/TRBV12-4
J gene: TRBJ2-1
CDR3 protein: ASSLRGLANNEQF

clone size: few
V gene: TRBV14
J gene: TRBJ2-7
CDR3 protein: ASRTSQSSSYEQY

clone size: few
V gene: TRBV7-2
J gene: TRBJ2-7
CDR3 protein: ASSFGILGYEQY

clone size: few
V gene: TRBV29-1
J gene: TRBJ2-1
CDR3 protein: SVVRVGNRDNEQF

clone size: -
V gene: TRBV5-8
J gene: TRBJ1-4
CDR3 protein: ASSYGSGGVTNEKLF

clone size: -
V gene: TRBV7-2
J gene: TRBJ2-2
CDR3 protein: AVPGTTNTGELF

clone size: few
V gene: TRBV4-2
J gene: TRBJ2-7
CDR3 protein: ASSQVAGTGVYEQY

clone size: -
V gene: TRBV7-9
J gene: TRBJ2-5
CDR3 protein: ASRGRRLAGEETQY

clone size: few
V gene: TRBV3-1
J gene: TRBJ2-1
CDR3 protein: ASSQPRTSSVNEQF

clone size: many
V gene: TRBV29-1
J gene: TRBJ1-1
CDR3 protein: SVVPGQGTEAF

clone size: -
V gene: TRBV20-1
J gene: TRBJ2-4
CDR3 protein: SARGSESKNIQY

clone size: few
V gene: TRBV28
J gene: TRBJ1-1
CDR3 protein: ASSLQTGRLDTEAF

clone size: few
V gene: TRBV5-1
J gene: TRBJ2-3
CDR3 protein: ASSLDLGRTDTQY

clone size: -
V gene: TRBV20-1
J gene: TRBJ2-2
CDR3 protein: SARGSSAGGHTGELF

clone size: -
V gene: TRBV20-1
J gene: TRBJ2-7
CDR3 protein: SATGDTREQY